This TCR beta chain emerged from a study of T cells in Graves' hyperthyroidism and ophthalmopathy (dated by TCRdb to between 2018 and 2021). A note on the overall study: Peripheral blood was collected at initial diagnosis, before any treatment. Whether ophthalmopathy could be predicted prospectively was tested in an independent validation cohort made up of 18 to 20 hyperthyroidism patients plus 17 patients who later progressed to ophthalmopathy. Once sampling was done, hyperthyroidism patients were given methimazole at a starting dose of 30 mg daily, whereas ophthalmopathy patients were given high-dose intravenous methylprednisolone. For training and testing, the 100 patients in the discovery cohort were randomly divided in a 7:3 ratio. The paper describes TCR Vbeta CDR3 sequencing of around 130 peripheral blood samples, made up of 43 ophthalmopathy patients, 70 to 75 hyperthyroidism patients and roughly 17 progressor patients. To identify TCR V-J signatures that set the groups apart, the researchers used a discovery cohort of 100 patients, made up of 40 to 45 with Graves' ophthalmopathy and 57 with stable Graves' hyperthyroidism. Thyroid tissue and blood T-cell repertoires from about six Graves' hyperthyroidism patients were also compared in the study.

In its sample, this clonotype was seen many times. Its cognate antigen has yet to be identified. Base qualities are not provided; no much larger clone lies one nucleotide away. The TCR beta CDR3 regions were amplified from the RNA transcripts. The TCR CDR3 was subjected to a first round of RT-PCR using the HTBI primer set and the Qiagen OneStep RT-PCR kit. Libraries were constructed in a second round of multiplex PCR, after which size selection and purification were performed. The libraries were sequenced on an Illumina HiSeq2000 using paired-end 100 bp reads. As for the authors' bioinformatics: SOAPnuke was used to process the raw data, removing reads that contained adapters or uncalled bases, had a mean Phred below 15, or lacked an exact match to the constant primer or identifier. COPE v1.2.5 was used to merge high-quality paired reads, and clonotypes were defined as unique nucleotide sequences. Clonotypes were aligned to IMGT TRBV, TRBD and TRBJ reference segments using MiTCR v1.1. Analysis was restricted to V-J combinations with a frequency above 0.0001, which covered over 98% of repertoires. A TCS score was defined as the ratio of F50 (clonal expansion) to E x V (chaos), with BLOSUM62-based TCRdist applied between CDR3 peptides within each V-J. Welch's t-statistics and random forest reduced 514 V-J features to under 15, which were used in a naive Bayes classifier (R e1071). TCRdb's own reprocessing of the public reads used fastp at Q25 and MiXCR and kept productive beta chains. All rows with the same CDR3 protein become a single entry with the most common DNA and genes. For this entry, the V and J calls and clone size follow TCRdb and not the study's own pipeline. This sample gives hundreds of thousands of distinct CDR3 sequences in total; about 20% of them show up just once. The ten largest make up 64% of the sample.

The CDR3 runs 14 amino acids, cysteine and phenylalanine included. Of the read, only the CDR3 DNA is kept; its 42 bases are in frame from base 1. V is clipped by 8 bases and J by 3 bases, and the sequence between their germline boundaries is 16 bases long. From the germline V gene, CDR1 is MDHEN and CDR2 is SYDVKM. Ophthalmopathy patients had moderately to severely active disease, Clinical Activity Score of at least 3, NOSPECS grade of at least 4, and duration under 3 months. Patients with uncontrolled infections, other autoimmune diseases, pregnancy or lactation were excluded. Diagnoses were based on clinical symptoms, serum thyroxine and TRAb, thyroid ultrasound and orbital computed tomography. PBMCs were separated from under 11 ml of fresh peripheral blood using Ficoll-Paque density gradient centrifugation. Total RNA was extracted with Trizol reagent, and quality was checked on an Agilent 2100 Bioanalyzer.

Overall results and qualifications from the work: No statistical method was used to set the sample size in advance, and investigators knew the group allocation. Most expanded thyroid clonotypes (frequency above 0.001) were also found in blood, which suggests that blood repertoires may mirror thyroid immune responses. In cross-validation, a model built on a 13 V-J signature told ophthalmopathy apart from stable hyperthyroidism with 85% to 90% sensitivity and about 81% specificity, and in testing the same model reached 80%/75%. In validation, progression to ophthalmopathy was predicted by the model with 55% to 71% sensitivity and nearly 75% specificity, a median of about 6 months before onset.

The chain uses TRBV28 and TRBJ1-2; no D segment can be confidently identified. The receptor's source is a young man with Graves' ophthalmopathy. Material: blood. For the CDR3, the sequence is CASSDHGRDYGYTF. In nucleotides, the sequence is TGTGCCAGCTCCGACCATGGACGGGACTATGGCTACACCTTC.